This T cell receptor beta chain was identified in a study of blood T cell repertoires in COVID-19. The wider study: PBMCs, B-cell-depleted T cells, or T cells provided the cDNA or gDNA that made up the material.

Participants' own reports of clinical history determined their cohort assignment. From germline, CDR1 is MNHEY and CDR2 SVGEGT. The CDR3 runs 15 residues. Trimming at V came to 5 bases and at J to 4 bases, leaving 4 bases not matched to a gene. Generated by immunoSEQ multiplex PCR, the TCRdb table keeps only in-frame clones and is missing some. The sample lists 200,000 to 250,000 clones; almost 90% were seen once. The TCR was taken from a woman between 45 and 65 years old with acute COVID-19. The rearrangement links TRBV6-2 or TRBV6-3 to TRBJ2-1, with TRBD2 identical over 11 bases. The specimen was PBMCs or T cells enriched from blood (not recorded which). CDR3 sequence (DNA): TGTGCCAGCAGTCAGACTAGCGGGACTTACAATGAGCAGTTCTTC. This encodes CASSQTSGTYNEQFF.